This paragraph reports one T cell receptor beta chain. The data were obtained in a study of blood T cell repertoires in COVID-19. CDR1 is MDHEN, CDR2 SYDVKM, per germline. The CDR3 spans 13 residues. Trimming removed 8 bases from V and 2 bases from J, with 10 bases in between. The assay was immunoSEQ multiplex PCR, and TCRdb's table has in-frame clones only and misses some. Of more than 50,000 clones in the sample, about 90% are singletons; the top ten hold around 13%. The genes are TRBV28 and TRBJ2-1; D not resolved. What was sequenced was peripheral blood. The origin of this receptor is a man in his 60s with active COVID-19. Here the CDR3 DNA reads TGTGCCAGCGGTTGGAGTACCTACAATGAGCAGTTCTTC. The encoded protein is CASGWSTYNEQFF. Filled out from reference TRBV28 and TRBJ2-1, the complete variable domain reads DVKVTQSSRYLVKRTGEKVFLECVQDMDHENMFWYRQDPGLGLRLIYFSYDVKMKEKGDIPEGYSVSREKKERFSLILESASTNQTSMYLCASGWSTYNEQFFGPGTRLTVL.